These 32 T cell receptor beta chains share one sample of origin, sequenced in a study of T cells in women clearing cervical HPV infection. Profiled with immunoSEQ multiplex PCR; TCRdb holds only in-frame clones, not every one. The sample table includes roughly 40,000 clones. Sequencing was carried out using blood buffy coat. The receptors stem from a woman aged 18-70 years with a cervical HPV16 infection that either progressed to CIN3+ or cleared (not recorded which).

About this clone: The DNA ends 3 residues before the CDR3 does, and the rest of the CDR3 is filled in from the germline J gene. The J gene is TRBJ1-2, the V gene TRBV12-3 or TRBV12-4; 9 bases fit TRBD1. CDR3 size: 15 residues. V lost 4 bases, J lost 3 bases, and 6 bases stayed unmatched. CDR3 loop: CASSSPRTGDYGYTF. The CDR3 bases that were read are TGTGCCAGCAGTTCCCCTCGGACAGGGGACTATGGC.

With respect to this clone: The read finishes 3 residues shy of the CDR3 end, and the germline J gene is used to complete it. The V gene is TRBV11-2, the J gene TRBJ2-5; 10 bases fit TRBD1. V dropped 4 bases and J dropped 4; count of bases not matched to a gene: 6. From germline, CDR1 is SGHAT and CDR2 FQNNGV. The CDR3 is 15 residues long. The DNA read from the CDR3 is TGTGCCAGCAGCTCTGGACAGGGGGGTCCAGAGACC. It specifies CASSSGQGGPET. In full, the CDR3 reads CASSSGQGGPETQYF.

Note on this clone: The missing CDR3 end, 3 residues past where the read stops, is filled in from the germline J gene. The chain uses TRBV18 and TRBJ2-2, with D uncertain. Trimming took 2 bases from V and 0 from J, leaving 10 bases between them. The germline gives CDR1 KGHSH, CDR2 LQKENI. This CDR3 is built from 16 residues. The part of the CDR3 DNA that was read is TGTGCCAGCTCACCAGCAGGCCGAACGAACACCGGGGAG. This encodes CASSPAGRTNTGE. The whole CDR3 sequence reads CASSPAGRTNTGELFF.

Of note for this clone: Sequencing ends 3 residues short of the CDR3 end; the germline J gene provides the rest. This rearrangement joins TRBV11-2 to TRBJ1-1, with D perhaps TRBD1 (6 bases). V lost 5 bases, J lost 4 bases, and 11 bases lay in between. The CDR3 runs 13 residues. CDR1 is SGHAT and CDR2 is FQNNGV in the germline V gene. The CDR3 sequence: CASSPRGLTEAFF. The sequenced part of the CDR3 DNA is TGTGCCAGCAGCCCCAGGGGCCTCACTGAA.

To note about this clone: The read terminates 3 residues ahead of where the CDR3 ends, so the germline J gene completes it. This CDR3 is also generated by other DNA sequences in the sample. The chain uses TRBV9 and TRBJ2-5; possibly TRBD1 for D (5 bases). Germline CDR1 reads SGDLS; CDR2 reads YYNGEE. V was clipped by 4 bases and J by 3 bases, with 16 bases between them. The CDR3 extends over 15 amino acids. CDR3 region: CASSPSGQGEETQYF. The DNA read from the CDR3 is TGTGCCAGCAGCCCAAGTGGGCAGGGCGAAGAGACC.

A note on this clone: The CDR3 extends 3 residues past the end of the read, so its final part is completed from the germline J gene. The genes are TRBV7-6 and TRBJ1-1; 12 bases map to TRBD1. CDR1 is SGHVS and CDR2 is FNYEAQ in the germline V gene. CDR3 length: 13 amino acids. The CDR3 DNA, read in part, is TGTGCCAGCAGTGCCGGGACAGGGGGCGAA. This gives the protein CASSAGTGGE. The whole CDR3 sequence reads CASSAGTGGEAFF.

Worth noting for this clone: The sequence runs out 3 residues before the end of the CDR3; the remainder is reconstructed from the germline J gene. V and J are TRBV19 and TRBJ2-3; 12 positions match TRBD2. The CDR3 is 16 residues long. With V trimmed by 4 bases and J by 1 base, 3 bases remained unmatched. Germline V gene lookup returns CDR1 LNHDA and CDR2 SQIVND (reference sequence). Here the CDR3 reads CASSTWTSGGTDTQYF. The sequenced CDR3 bases are TGTGCCAGTAGTACCTGGACTAGCGGGGGCACAGATACG.

Points on this clone: Read coverage stops 3 residues before the CDR3 terminus; the germline J gene supplies the remainder. The chain is built from TRBV7-2 and TRBJ1-6; 7 bases fit TRBD1. Germline trimming cut 6 bases from V and 7 bases from J; bases unmatched to any gene: 6. In germline, CDR1 is SGHTA, CDR2 FQGNSA. This CDR3 spans 14 amino acids. The sequenced CDR3 bases are TGTGCCAGCAGTACAGGGGCGAGGAATTCACCC. Translation: CASSTGARNSP. The whole CDR3 sequence reads CASSTGARNSPLHF.

Details on this clone: The CDR3 end is not reached by the read, which stops 3 residues before it; the germline J gene fills it in. The chain is built from TRBV5-1 and TRBJ1-5, with TRBD1 as a possible D gene (5 bases). The CDR3 extends over 15 amino acids. The germline V gene encodes CDR1 SGHRS and CDR2 YFSETQ. V was trimmed by 0 bases and J by 3 bases, leaving 10 bases between them. CDR3 residues: CASSLGGANNQPQHF. The DNA read from the CDR3 is TGCGCCAGCAGCTTGGGAGGGGCCAACAATCAGCCC.

Of note for this clone: The read ends 3 residues early relative to the CDR3; the germline J gene fills the gap. V is TRBV19 and J is TRBJ1-2, with 8 bases identical to TRBD1. Germline lookup yields CDR1 LNHDA and CDR2 SQIVND (reference sequence). V was pared by 5 bases and J by 7 bases, with 15 bases of the junction left unmatched. The CDR3 is 16 residues long. The part of the CDR3 DNA that was read is TGTGCCAGTAGTCGAGACAGGGGAACCAAAAGCGGTGGC. Amino acid sequence: CASSRDRGTKSGG. In full, the CDR3 reads CASSRDRGTKSGGYTF. The variable domain in full, with the rest retrieved from reference TRBV19 and TRBJ1-2, is DGGITQSPKYLFRKEGQNVTLSCEQNLNHDAMYWYRQDPGQGLRLIYYSQIVNDFQKGDIAEGYSVSREKKESFPLTVTSAQKNPTAFYLCASSRDRGTKSGGYTFGSGTRLTVV.

As concerns this clone: The sequenced fragment ends 3 residues before the CDR3 boundary, so the rest is inferred from the germline J gene. The chain links TRBV7-9 to TRBJ1-2, with unresolved D. The CDR3 spans 14 residues. Trimming removed 2 bases from V and 4 bases from J, with 11 bases in between. Germline CDR1 is SEHNR and CDR2 is FQNEAQ (reference sequence). CDR3 in amino acids: CASSLTGALYGYTF. The CDR3 bases that were read are TGTGCCAGCAGCTTAACCGGTGCGCTCTATGGC. Filled out from reference TRBV7-9 and TRBJ1-2, the complete variable domain reads DTGVSQNPRHKITKRGQNVTFRCDPISEHNRLYWYRQTLGQGPEFLTYFQNEAQLEKSRLLSDRFSAERPKGSFSTLEIQRTEQGDSAMYLCASSLTGALYGYTFGSGTRLTVV.

As regards this clone: The read stops 3 residues short of the end of the CDR3; the missing end is completed from the germline J gene. This rearrangement joins TRBV6-7 to TRBJ1-5; D unresolved. TRBV6-7 counts as an open reading frame of uncertain function. This CDR3 contains 15 residues. The ends were cut back, 2 bases at V and 0 bases at J, with 8 bases in the middle. Incomplete CDR3 DNA: TGTGCCAGCAGTTACGGCCGAGTTAGCAATCAGCCC. Translation: CASSYGRVSNQP. The complete CDR3 reads CASSYGRVSNQPQHF.

Worth noting for this clone: Read coverage stops 3 residues before the CDR3 terminus; the germline J gene supplies the remainder. The genes are TRBV18 and TRBJ2-1; 8 nucleotides line up with TRBD2. The CDR3 has 16 residues. The germline V gene encodes CDR1 KGHSH and CDR2 LQKENI. V lost 0 bases, J lost 6 bases, and 7 bases stayed unmatched. CDR3 DNA, as far as it was read: TGTGCCAGCTCACCACCCAGCGGGGGCGACGGCAATGAG. Residues: CASSPPSGGDGNE. The entire CDR3 reads CASSPPSGGDGNEQFF.

Notes on this clone: Coverage ceases 3 residues before the CDR3 finishes, and the germline J gene fills in the end. This chain uses TRBV13 with TRBJ1-1, with unresolved D. From germline, CDR1 is PRHDT and CDR2 FYEKMQ (reference sequence). CDR3 length equals 14 residues. V was clipped by 3 bases and J by 1 base, with 9 bases between them. CDR3 sequence: CASSLADSNTEAFF. The CDR3 DNA, read in part, is TGTGCCAGCAGCTTGGCAGACTCGAACACTGAA. Looking up the rest from reference TRBV13 and TRBJ1-1 gives the full variable domain: AAGVIQSPRHLIKEKRETATLKCYPIPRHDTVYWYQQGPGQDPQFLISFYEKMQSDKGSIPDRFSAQQFSDYHSELNMSSLELGDSALYFCASSLADSNTEAFFGQGTRLTVV.

On this clone: Sequencing ends 3 residues short of the CDR3 end; the germline J gene provides the rest. The chain links TRBV5-1 to TRBJ2-7; D gene uncertain. Trimming pared 0 bases from V and 0 bases from J, leaving 7 bases between. Germline V CDR1 and CDR2: SGHRS, YFSETQ. The CDR3 sequence is 14 residues long. The CDR3 reads CASSLEVDSYEQYF. CDR3 DNA (partial): TGCGCCAGCAGCTTGGAGGTTGACTCCTACGAG.

On this clone: The read gets to within 3 residues of the CDR3 end, and the germline J gene fills in the rest. V and J are TRBV19 and TRBJ1-2; the match to TRBD1 covers 12 bases. J was trimmed by 2 bases and V by 6 bases; bases with no gene match: 7. The CDR3 runs to 16 residues. CDR1 and CDR2 from the germline V gene are LNHDA and SQIVND (reference sequence). The CDR3 bases that were read are TGTGCCAGTAGCTGGGGGACAGGGGGCAAGAACTATGGC. Amino acid sequence: CASSWGTGGKNYG. The whole CDR3 is CASSWGTGGKNYGYTF.

A note on this clone: The missing CDR3 end, 3 residues past where the read stops, is filled in from the germline J gene. This rearrangement joins TRBV30 to TRBJ1-2; TRBD1 agrees at 9 bases. CDR3 length: 13 residues. Germline V lookup: CDR1 GTSNPN, CDR2 SVGIG (reference sequence). This CDR3 reads CAWSKGQGKGYTF. The DNA read from the CDR3 is TGTGCCTGGAGCAAAGGACAGGGGAAGGGC.

Of note for this clone: The read ends 3 residues shy of where the CDR3 ends; the end is completed using the germline J gene. The rearrangement links TRBV2 to TRBJ1-1, with 9 bases matching TRBD1. In germline, CDR1 is SNHLY, CDR2 FYNNEI. The CDR3 has 16 amino acids. The junction had 5 bases not matched to a gene; V was cut back by 2 bases and J by 1 base. CDR3 region: CASSERGQGKNTEAFF. The sequenced part of the CDR3 DNA is TGTGCCAGCAGTGAAAGGGGACAGGGTAAGAACACTGAA.

In regard to this clone: The sequence runs out 3 residues before the end of the CDR3; the remainder is reconstructed from the germline J gene. The V call is TRBV19, the J call TRBJ1-1; 12 bases match TRBD1. Germline V gene sequence: CDR1 LNHDA, CDR2 SQIVND (reference sequence). This CDR3 is built from 17 residues. J lost 6 bases, V lost 2 bases, and 10 bases had no gene match. The CDR3 loop reads CASSIPGQGAQSAEAFF. CDR3 DNA, as far as it was read: TGTGCCAGTAGTATACCGGGACAGGGGGCGCAAAGCGCTGAA.

The DNA read from the CDR3 is TGTGCCAGCAGCCGCGAGCGGGGGGGGGAGACC. This gives the protein CASSRERGGET. The whole CDR3 reads CASSRERGGETQYF. V usage is TRBV11-2 and J usage is TRBJ2-5; the match to TRBD2 covers 10 bases. With the read ending 3 residues before the CDR3 end, the germline J gene is used to fill in that end. V was pared by 5 bases and J by 5 bases, with 5 bases of the junction left unmatched. This CDR3 is built from 14 residues. Germline loops: CDR1 SGHAT, CDR2 FQNNGV.

The CDR3: CASSPNLVDSYNEQFF. Partial CDR3 DNA: TGCGCCAGCAGCCCAAATCTAGTAGACTCCTACAATGAG. The J gene is TRBJ2-1, the V gene TRBV5-1; D remains ambiguous. The read falls 3 residues short of the CDR3 end, and the missing part is taken from the germline J gene. Germline V CDR1 and CDR2: SGHRS, YFSETQ. The CDR3 length is 16 residues. Trimming took 4 bases from V and 0 from J, leaving 14 bases between them.

About this clone: With the read ending 3 residues before the CDR3 end, the germline J gene is used to fill in that end. This sequence joins TRBV7-3 and TRBJ2-3, with TRBD2 matching 7 bases. The germline V gene encodes CDR1 SGHTA and CDR2 FQGTGA. The CDR3 runs to 15 residues. V lost 0 bases and J lost 2; bases outside the gene matches: 2. This chain's CDR3 is CASSLTGGTTDTQYF. The CDR3 DNA, read in part, is TGTGCCAGCAGCTTAACGGGGGGGACCACAGATACG.

With respect to this clone: The read terminates 3 residues before the CDR3 end, so the remaining end is supplied by the germline J gene. The chain carries TRBV12-3 or TRBV12-4 and TRBJ1-5, with 7 positions matching TRBD1. V gave up 5 bases and J gave up 1 base; unmatched junction bases: 2. There are 14 residues in the CDR3. The CDR3 bases that were read are TGTGCCAGCAGTAAGACAGGGAGCAATCAGCCC. Amino acids: CASSKTGSNQP. The whole CDR3 protein is CASSKTGSNQPQHF.

A remark on this clone: The read terminates 3 residues before the CDR3 end, so the remaining end is supplied by the germline J gene. The chain joins TRBV20-1 to TRBJ2-1; tentative D call: TRBD2 (7 bases). The CDR3 is 18 amino acids. With 6 bases removed from V and 6 bases from J, the gap between germline ends came to 30 bases. Germline values: CDR1 DFQATT, CDR2 SNEGSKA (reference sequence). The CDR3 bases that were read are TGCAGTGCGGGAGGGGGACGGCCGTTGAGCGGGGCAGGCAATGAG. Protein sequence: CSAGGGRPLSGAGNE. The whole CDR3 sequence reads CSAGGGRPLSGAGNEQFF.

A remark on this clone: The CDR3 extends 3 residues past the end of the read, so its final part is completed from the germline J gene. The chain joins TRBV12-3 or TRBV12-4 to TRBJ2-3; 8 bases align to TRBD1. The CDR3 has 13 amino acids. V was pared by 6 bases and J by 4 bases, with 3 bases of the junction left unmatched. The CDR3 DNA, read in part, is TGTGCCAGCAGGCCGGACAGGGCAGATACG. Translated, it gives CASRPDRADT. The CDR3 reads in full as CASRPDRADTQYF.

As concerns this clone: The read gets to within 3 residues of the CDR3 end, and the germline J gene fills in the rest. V and J are TRBV18 and TRBJ1-2, with D perhaps matching TRBD1 (5 bases). V was pared by 8 bases and J by 3 bases, with 10 bases between. The germline CDR1 and CDR2 sequences are KGHSH and LQKENI. The CDR3 spans 12 residues. The part of the CDR3 DNA that was read is TGTGCCAGCGGCACAGGATACTATGGC. This sequence encodes CASGTGYYG. The entire CDR3 protein reads CASGTGYYGYTF.

Details on this clone: The DNA ends 3 residues before the CDR3 does, and the rest of the CDR3 is filled in from the germline J gene. The chain couples TRBV7-2 to TRBJ2-2; TRBD2 agrees at 8 bases. The germline gives CDR1 SGHTA, CDR2 FQGNSA. The length of the CDR3 is 16 residues. The CDR3 DNA, read in part, is TGTGCAAGTCGCTTAGCGGGAAGGGGCTTTCGGGGGGAG. The encoded protein is CASRLAGRGFRGE. The whole CDR3 reads CASRLAGRGFRGELFF.

For this clone: The read ends 3 residues before the CDR3 terminus; that terminus is restored from the germline J gene. The gene calls are TRBV20-1 and TRBJ2-3; TRBD2 agrees at 8 bases. CDR1 DFQATT and CDR2 SNEGSKA come from the germline V gene (reference sequence). The V and J ends lost 8 bases and 4 bases, in that order; junction bases with no gene match: 11. The CDR3 loop spans 14 amino acids. The CDR3 here is CSRGEGLVADTQYF. CDR3 bases read: TGCAGTCGCGGCGAGGGACTAGTGGCAGATACG.

Notes on this clone: The read ends 3 residues before the CDR3 terminus; that terminus is restored from the germline J gene. This chain connects TRBV7-2 to TRBJ2-7, with no clear D. The CDR3 spans 11 residues. V lost 3 bases, J lost 5 bases, and 5 bases lay in between. CDR1 and CDR2 (germline): SGHTA, FQGNSA. The CDR3 DNA, read in part, is TGTGCCAGCAGCTTGCGGAACGAG. Translating it yields CASSLRNE. The whole CDR3 region reads CASSLRNEQYF.

About this clone: The CDR3 extends 3 residues past the end of the read, so its final part is completed from the germline J gene. The genes are TRBV10-3 and TRBJ1-2; D might be TRBD1 (6 bases). The CDR3 has 11 amino acids. Germline lookup yields CDR1 ENHRY and CDR2 SYGVKD. CDR3 DNA, as far as it was read: TGTGCCATCAGCGGAGACAGGTTC. Protein sequence: CAISGDRF. The entire CDR3 is CAISGDRFYTF.

As regards this clone: Read coverage stops 3 residues before the CDR3 terminus; the germline J gene supplies the remainder. V is TRBV19 and J is TRBJ1-5; TRBD1 agrees at 8 bases. CDR3 size: 17 residues. The V and J ends lost 9 bases and 2 bases, in that order; junction bases with no gene match: 15. Germline V gene lookup returns CDR1 LNHDA and CDR2 SQIVND (reference sequence). This chain's CDR3 is CASTQAGGISGNQPQHF. Partial CDR3 DNA: TGTGCCAGCACCCAGGCAGGGGGCATCTCTGGCAATCAGCCC.

On this clone: The sequence runs out 3 residues before the end of the CDR3; the remainder is reconstructed from the germline J gene. V and J are TRBV2 and TRBJ2-1; 12 bases line up with TRBD2. Germline V gene sequence: CDR1 SNHLY, CDR2 FYNNEI. V lost 6 bases, J lost 8 bases, and 17 bases stayed unmatched. The CDR3 contains 18 residues. This CDR3 is CASRHLFAGTSGLDEQFF. CDR3 bases read: TGTGCCAGCAGGCACCTATTTGCCGGGACTAGCGGGTTGGATGAG.